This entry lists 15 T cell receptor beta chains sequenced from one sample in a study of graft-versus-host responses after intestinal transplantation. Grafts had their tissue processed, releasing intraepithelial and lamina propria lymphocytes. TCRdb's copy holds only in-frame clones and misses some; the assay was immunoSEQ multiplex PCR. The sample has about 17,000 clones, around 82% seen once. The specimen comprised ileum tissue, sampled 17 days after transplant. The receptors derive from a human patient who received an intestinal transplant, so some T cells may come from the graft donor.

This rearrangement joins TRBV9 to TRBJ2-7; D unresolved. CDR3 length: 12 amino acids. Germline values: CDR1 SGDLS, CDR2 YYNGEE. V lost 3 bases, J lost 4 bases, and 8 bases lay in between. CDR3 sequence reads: CASSANGYEQYF. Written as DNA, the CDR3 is TGTGCCAGCAGCGCCAATGGATACGAGCAGTACTTC.

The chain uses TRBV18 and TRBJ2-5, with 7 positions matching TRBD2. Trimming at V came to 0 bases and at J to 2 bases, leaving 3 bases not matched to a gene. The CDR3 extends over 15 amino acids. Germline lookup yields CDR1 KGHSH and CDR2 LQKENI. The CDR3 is CASSPPAGVQETQYF. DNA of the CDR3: TGTGCCAGCTCACCACCGGCGGGAGTTCAAGAGACCCAGTACTTC.

As DNA, the CDR3 is TGTGCCAGCAGTAACGGGACTAGCGTCAATGAGCAGTTCTTC. Its protein is CASSNGTSVNEQFF. J is TRBJ2-1 and V is TRBV6-4; 10 bases map to TRBD2. CDR1 MRHNA and CDR2 SNTAGT come from the germline V gene. The CDR3 loop spans 14 amino acids. J gave up 6 bases and V 5 bases, and 4 bases lay outside the gene matches.

The CDR3 DNA follows: TGTGCCAGCAGCTTGATGTCGGGGTCTGGGGCCAACGTCCTGACTTTC. The encoded protein is CASSLMSGSGANVLTF. The chain employs TRBV5-6 and TRBJ2-6; perhaps TRBD2 as D (5 bases). The CDR3 spans 16 residues. The germline V gene encodes CDR1 SGHDT and CDR2 YYEEEE. V gave up 1 base and J gave up 1 base, with 9 bases separating them.

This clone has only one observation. CDR3 protein: CASSLADIYTGELFF. In nucleotides, the CDR3 is TGTGCCAGCAGCTTAGCCGACATTTACACCGGGGAGCTGTTTTTT. V and J are TRBV7-2 and TRBJ2-2; no firm D call. This CDR3 is built from 15 residues. V gave up 0 bases and J gave up 3 bases, with 8 bases separating them. CDR1 SGHTA and CDR2 FQGNSA come from the germline V gene.

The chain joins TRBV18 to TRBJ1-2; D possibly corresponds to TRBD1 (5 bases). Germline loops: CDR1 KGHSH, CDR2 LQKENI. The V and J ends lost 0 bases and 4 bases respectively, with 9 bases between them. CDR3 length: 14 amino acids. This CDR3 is CASSPPGLGYGYTF. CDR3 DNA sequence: TGTGCCAGCTCACCACCGGGACTGGGCTATGGCTACACCTTC. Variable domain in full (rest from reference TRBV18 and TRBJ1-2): NAGVMQNPRHLVRRRGQEARLRCSPMKGHSHVYWYRQLPEEGLKFMVYLQKENIIDESGMPKERFSAEFPKEGPSILRIQQVVRGDSAAYFCASSPPGLGYGYTFGSGTRLTVV.

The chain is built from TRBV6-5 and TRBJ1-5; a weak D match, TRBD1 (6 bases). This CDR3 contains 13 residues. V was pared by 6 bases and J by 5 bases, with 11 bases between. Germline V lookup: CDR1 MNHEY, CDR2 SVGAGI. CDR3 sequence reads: CASRIGGDQPQHF. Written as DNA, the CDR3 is TGTGCCAGCAGGATAGGGGGGGATCAGCCCCAGCATTTT.

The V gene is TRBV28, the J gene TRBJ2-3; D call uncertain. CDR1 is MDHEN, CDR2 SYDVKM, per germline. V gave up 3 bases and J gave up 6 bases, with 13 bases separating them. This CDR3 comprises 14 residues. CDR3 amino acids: CASSFTGSQDTQYF. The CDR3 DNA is TGTGCCAGCAGTTTTACCGGGTCCCAGGATACGCAGTATTTT.

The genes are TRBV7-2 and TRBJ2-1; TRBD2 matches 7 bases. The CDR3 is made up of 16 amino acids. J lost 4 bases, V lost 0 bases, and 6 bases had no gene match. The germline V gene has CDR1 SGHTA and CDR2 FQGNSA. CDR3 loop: CASSLALSSGYNEQFF. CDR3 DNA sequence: TGTGCCAGCAGCTTAGCTCTGTCTAGCGGATACAATGAGCAGTTCTTC.

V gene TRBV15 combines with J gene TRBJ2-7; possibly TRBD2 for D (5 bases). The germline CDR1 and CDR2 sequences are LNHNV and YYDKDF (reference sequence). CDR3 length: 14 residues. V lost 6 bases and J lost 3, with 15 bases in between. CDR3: CATSQAQRSYEQYF. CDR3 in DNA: TGTGCCACCAGTCAAGCTCAGCGGAGCTACGAGCAGTACTTC.

The CDR3 loop reads CASSWTSGGADTQYF. The CDR3 DNA reads as TGTGCCAGCAGCTGGACTAGCGGGGGGGCAGATACGCAGTATTTT. V is TRBV6-1 and J is TRBJ2-3; TRBD2 aligns across 15 bases. Germline V gene data show CDR1 as MNHNS and CDR2 as SASEGT. With 6 bases clipped from V and 4 bases from J, the junction kept 2 bases outside the gene matches. The CDR3 loop spans 15 amino acids.

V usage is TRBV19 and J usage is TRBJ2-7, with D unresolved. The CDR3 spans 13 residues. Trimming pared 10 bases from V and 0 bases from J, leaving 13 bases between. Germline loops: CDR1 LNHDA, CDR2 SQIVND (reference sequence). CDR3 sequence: CATYPRGSYEQYF. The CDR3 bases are TGTGCCACCTACCCCCGAGGCTCCTACGAGCAGTACTTC.

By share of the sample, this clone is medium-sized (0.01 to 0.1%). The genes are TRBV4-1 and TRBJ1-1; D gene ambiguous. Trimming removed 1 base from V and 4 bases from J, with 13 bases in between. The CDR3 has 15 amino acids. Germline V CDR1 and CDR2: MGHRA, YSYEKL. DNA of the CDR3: TGCGCCAGCAGCCAAGTGTATACTCGGATCACTGAAGCTTTCTTT. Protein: CASSQVYTRITEAFF.

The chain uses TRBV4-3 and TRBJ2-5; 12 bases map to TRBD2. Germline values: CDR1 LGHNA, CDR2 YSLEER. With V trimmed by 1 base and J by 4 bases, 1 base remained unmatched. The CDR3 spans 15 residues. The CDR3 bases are TGCGCCAGCAGCCAAGCACTAGCGGGAGGAGAGACCCAGTACTTC. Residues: CASSQALAGGETQYF.

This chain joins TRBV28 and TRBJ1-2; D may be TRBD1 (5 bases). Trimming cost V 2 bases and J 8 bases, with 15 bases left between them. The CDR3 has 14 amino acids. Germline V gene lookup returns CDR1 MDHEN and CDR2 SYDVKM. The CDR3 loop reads CASSLRDPLEGYTF. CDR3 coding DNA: TGTGCCAGCAGTTTAAGGGACCCTCTGGAGGGCTACACCTTC.